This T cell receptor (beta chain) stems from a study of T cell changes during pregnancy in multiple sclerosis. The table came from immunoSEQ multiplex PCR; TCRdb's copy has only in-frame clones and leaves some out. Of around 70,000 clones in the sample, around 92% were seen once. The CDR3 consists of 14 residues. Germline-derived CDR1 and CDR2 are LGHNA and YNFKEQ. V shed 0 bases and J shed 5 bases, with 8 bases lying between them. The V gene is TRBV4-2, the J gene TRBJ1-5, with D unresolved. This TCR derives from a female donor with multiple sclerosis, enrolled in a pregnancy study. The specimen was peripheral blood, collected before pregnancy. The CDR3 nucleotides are TGTGCCAGCAGCCAAGATCGCGGGGATCAGCCCCAGCATTTT. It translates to CASSQDRGDQPQHF.